A single sample is the source of the 5 T cell receptor beta chains below, sequenced in a study of shared clonotypes between healthy human individuals. Sequenced by immunoSEQ multiplex PCR; TCRdb stores in-frame clones only, minus some. The top ten hold more than 0.1% of the sample, which has about 2 million clones, roughly 94% seen once. The specimen was naive CD4+ T cells sorted from blood. Stated subset: CD45RA+ positively selected. The source is a man aged 18 to 29 in good health.

The V and J genes are TRBV4-2 and TRBJ2-3; 9 bases are shared with TRBD2. The V segment lost 1 base and the J segment 5 bases; nucleotides outside the gene matches: 10. This CDR3 region has 17 residues. Germline V gene sequence: CDR1 LGHNA, CDR2 YNFKEQ. CDR3 sequence: CASSQGSQGLALDTQYF. The CDR3 DNA follows: TGTGCCAGCAGCCAAGGCTCCCAGGGACTAGCCCTAGATACGCAGTATTTT.

This chain's CDR3 is CASRSLGGGTEAFF. CDR3 DNA: TGTGCCAGCAGAAGCCTTGGAGGGGGCACTGAAGCTTTCTTT. The V gene is TRBV6-5, the J gene TRBJ1-1; TRBD1 is a possible D gene (6 bases). This CDR3 comprises 14 residues. Germline-derived CDR1 and CDR2 are MNHEY and SVGAGI. V dropped 6 bases and J dropped 4 bases, with 15 bases sitting between them.

This chain uses TRBV7-9 with TRBJ1-4; D uncertain. Looked up from germline, CDR1 is SEHNR and CDR2 is FQNEAQ (reference sequence). The CDR3 length is 13 residues. V was trimmed by 1 base and J by 2 bases, leaving 2 bases between them. CDR3 sequence reads: CASSLGTNEKLFF. DNA for the CDR3: TGTGCCAGCAGCTTAGGGACTAATGAAAAACTGTTTTTT.

The chain carries TRBV12-2 and TRBJ2-5. TRBV12-2 is listed as a pseudogene. This CDR3 is built from 16 residues. CDR3: CASRPAVEGDEETQYF. CDR3 nucleotide sequence: TGTGCAAGTCGCCCAGCCGTAGAAGGGGACGAGGAGACCCAGTACTTC.

The chain couples TRBV19 to TRBJ1-5, with a tentative D call TRBD1 (6 bases). Per germline, CDR1 LNHDA and CDR2 SQIVND (reference sequence). CDR3 length: 15 amino acids. V lost 1 base, J lost 3 bases, and 10 bases lay in between. The DNA of the CDR3 is TGTGCCAGTAGTATAGTGGACAGCACCAATCAGCCCCAGCATTTT. Its translation: CASSIVDSTNQPQHF.